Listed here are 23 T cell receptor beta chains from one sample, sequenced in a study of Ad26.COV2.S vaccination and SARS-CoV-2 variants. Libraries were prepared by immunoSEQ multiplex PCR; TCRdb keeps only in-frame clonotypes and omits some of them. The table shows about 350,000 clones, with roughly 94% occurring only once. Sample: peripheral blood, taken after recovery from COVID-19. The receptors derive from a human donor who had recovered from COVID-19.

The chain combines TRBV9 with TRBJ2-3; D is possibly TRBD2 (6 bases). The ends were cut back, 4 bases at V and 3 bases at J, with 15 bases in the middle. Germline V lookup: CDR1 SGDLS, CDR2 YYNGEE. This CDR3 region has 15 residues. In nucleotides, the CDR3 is TGTGCCAGCAGCCCGGCCGGGGGTTGGACAGATACGCAGTATTTT. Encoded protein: CASSPAGGWTDTQYF.

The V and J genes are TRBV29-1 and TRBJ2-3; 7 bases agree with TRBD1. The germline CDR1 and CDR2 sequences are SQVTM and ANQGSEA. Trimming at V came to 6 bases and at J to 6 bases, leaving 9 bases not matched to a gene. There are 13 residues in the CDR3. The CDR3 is CSVGTVNQDTQYF. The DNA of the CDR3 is TGCAGCGTCGGGACAGTGAATCAGGATACGCAGTATTTT.

The chain's CDR3 is CASSYKSGLAKDTQYF. The DNA for the CDR3 is TGTGCCAGCAGTTACAAATCAGGACTAGCGAAAGATACGCAGTATTTT. This rearrangement joins TRBV6-2 or TRBV6-3 to TRBJ2-3; 9 nucleotides align to TRBD2. Germline CDR1 MNHEY, CDR2 SVGEGT. Trimming took 2 bases from V and 5 from J; bases not matched to a gene: 8. The CDR3 length is 16 residues.

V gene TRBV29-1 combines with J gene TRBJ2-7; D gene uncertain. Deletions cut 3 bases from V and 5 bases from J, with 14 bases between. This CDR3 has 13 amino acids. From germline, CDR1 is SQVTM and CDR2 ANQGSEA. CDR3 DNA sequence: TGCAGCGTTGAGGGTAAGGTCCGGAACGAGCAGTACTTC. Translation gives CSVEGKVRNEQYF.

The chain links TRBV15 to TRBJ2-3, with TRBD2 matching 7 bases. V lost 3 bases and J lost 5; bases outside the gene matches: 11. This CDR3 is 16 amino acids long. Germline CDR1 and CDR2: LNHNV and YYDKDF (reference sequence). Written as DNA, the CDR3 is TGTGCCACCAGCAGGGGTATGGGGGGGAGGATAGATACGCAGTATTTT. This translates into CATSRGMGGRIDTQYF.

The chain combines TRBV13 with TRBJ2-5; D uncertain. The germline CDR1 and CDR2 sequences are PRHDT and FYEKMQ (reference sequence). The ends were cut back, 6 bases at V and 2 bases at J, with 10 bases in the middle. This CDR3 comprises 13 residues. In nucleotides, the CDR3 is TGTGCCAGCAGGTCCTCCCCTCAAGAGACCCAGTACTTC. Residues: CASRSSPQETQYF.

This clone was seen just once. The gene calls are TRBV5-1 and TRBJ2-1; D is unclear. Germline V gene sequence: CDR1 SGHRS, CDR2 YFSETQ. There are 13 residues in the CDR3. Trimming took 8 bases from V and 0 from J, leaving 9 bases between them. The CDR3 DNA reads TGCGCCAGTGGCAGGCTCTCCTACAATGAGCAGTTCTTC. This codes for CASGRLSYNEQFF.

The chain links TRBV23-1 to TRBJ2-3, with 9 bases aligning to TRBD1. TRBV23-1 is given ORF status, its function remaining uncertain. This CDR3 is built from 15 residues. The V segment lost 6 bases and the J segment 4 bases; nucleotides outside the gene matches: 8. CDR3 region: CASRPGQGSADTQYF. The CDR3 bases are TGCGCCAGCAGACCGGGACAGGGTAGCGCAGATACGCAGTATTTT.

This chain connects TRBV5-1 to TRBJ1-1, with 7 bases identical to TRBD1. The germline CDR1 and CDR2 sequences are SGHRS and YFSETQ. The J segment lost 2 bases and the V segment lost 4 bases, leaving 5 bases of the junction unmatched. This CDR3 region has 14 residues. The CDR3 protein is CASSLGQQNTEAFF. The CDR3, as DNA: TGCGCCAGCAGCCTGGGACAGCAAAACACTGAAGCTTTCTTT.

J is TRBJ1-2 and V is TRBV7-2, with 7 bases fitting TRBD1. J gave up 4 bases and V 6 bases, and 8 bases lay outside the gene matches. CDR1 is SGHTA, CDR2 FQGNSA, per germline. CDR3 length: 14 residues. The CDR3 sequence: CASRLYTGAYGYTF. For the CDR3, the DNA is TGTGCCAGCAGGCTTTACACAGGGGCCTATGGCTACACCTTC.

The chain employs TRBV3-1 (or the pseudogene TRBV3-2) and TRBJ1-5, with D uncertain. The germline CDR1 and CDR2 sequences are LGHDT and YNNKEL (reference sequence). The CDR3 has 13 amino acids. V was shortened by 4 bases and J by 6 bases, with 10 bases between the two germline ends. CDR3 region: CASSPLTSQPQHF. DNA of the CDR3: TGTGCCAGCAGCCCGTTGACCAGTCAGCCCCAGCATTTT.

The CDR3 region has the DNA TGTGCCAGCAGCAGAGGTAGTCGGACCGAGCCCTACAATGAGCAGTTCTTC. Its protein is CASSRGSRTEPYNEQFF. This chain uses TRBV11-3 with TRBJ2-1; D gene uncertain. Per germline, CDR1 SGHNT and CDR2 YENEEA. CDR3 length equals 17 residues. V was cut by 5 bases and J by 2 bases, with 19 bases left in between. The full variable domain, with the rest looked up from reference TRBV11-3 and TRBJ2-1, is EAGVVQSPRYKIIEKKQPVAFWCNPISGHNTLYWYLQNLGQGPELLIRYENEEAVDDSQLPKDRFSAERLKGVDSTLKIQPAELGDSAVYLCASSRGSRTEPYNEQFFGPGTRLTVL.

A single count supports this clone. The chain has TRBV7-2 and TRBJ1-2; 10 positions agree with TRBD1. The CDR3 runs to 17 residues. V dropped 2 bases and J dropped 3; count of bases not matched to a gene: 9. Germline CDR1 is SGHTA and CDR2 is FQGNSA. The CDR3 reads CASSLTARDRGDYGYTF. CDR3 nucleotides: TGTGCCAGCAGCTTAACAGCTCGGGACAGGGGCGACTATGGCTACACCTTC.

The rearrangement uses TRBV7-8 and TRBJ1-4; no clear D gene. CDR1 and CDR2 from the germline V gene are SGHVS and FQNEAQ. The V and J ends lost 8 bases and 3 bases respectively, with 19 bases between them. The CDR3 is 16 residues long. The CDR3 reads CASCGVERAPNEKLFF. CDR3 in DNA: TGTGCCAGCTGTGGGGTCGAGAGGGCTCCTAATGAAAAACTGTTTTTT.

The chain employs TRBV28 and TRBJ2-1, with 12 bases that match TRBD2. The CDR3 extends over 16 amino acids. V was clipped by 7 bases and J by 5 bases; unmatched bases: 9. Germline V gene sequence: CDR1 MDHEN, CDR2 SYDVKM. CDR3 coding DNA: TGTGCCAGCATAGGGACTAGCGGGCCGCGTGACAATGAGCAGTTCTTC. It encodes CASIGTSGPRDNEQFF.

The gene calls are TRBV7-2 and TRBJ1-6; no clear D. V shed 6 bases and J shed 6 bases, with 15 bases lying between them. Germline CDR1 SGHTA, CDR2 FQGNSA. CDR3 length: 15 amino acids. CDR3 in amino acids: CASRSQLGSNSPLHF. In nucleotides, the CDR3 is TGTGCCAGCAGGTCCCAGTTGGGGAGTAATTCACCCCTCCACTTT.

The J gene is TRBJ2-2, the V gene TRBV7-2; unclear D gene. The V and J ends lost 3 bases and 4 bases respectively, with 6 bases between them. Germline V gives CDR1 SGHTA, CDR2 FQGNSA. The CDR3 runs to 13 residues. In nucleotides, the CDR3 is TGTGCCAGCAGCTTGACGGGCACCGGGGAGCTGTTTTTT. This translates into CASSLTGTGELFF. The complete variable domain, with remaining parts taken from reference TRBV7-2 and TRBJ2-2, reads GAGVSQSPSNKVTEKGKDVELRCDPISGHTALYWYRQSLGQGLEFLIYFQGNSAPDKSGLPSDRFSAERTGGSVSTLTIQRTQQEDSAVYLCASSLTGTGELFFGEGSRLTVL.

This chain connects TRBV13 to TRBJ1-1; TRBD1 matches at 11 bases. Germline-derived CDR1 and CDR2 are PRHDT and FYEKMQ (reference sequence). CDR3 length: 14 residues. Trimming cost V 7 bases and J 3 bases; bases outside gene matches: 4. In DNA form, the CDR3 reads TGTGCCAGCACCTTGGGACAGGGGGACACTGAAGCTTTCTTT. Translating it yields CASTLGQGDTEAFF. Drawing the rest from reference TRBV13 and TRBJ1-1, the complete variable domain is AAGVIQSPRHLIKEKRETATLKCYPIPRHDTVYWYQQGPGQDPQFLISFYEKMQSDKGSIPDRFSAQQFSDYHSELNMSSLELGDSALYFCASTLGQGDTEAFFGQGTRLTVV.

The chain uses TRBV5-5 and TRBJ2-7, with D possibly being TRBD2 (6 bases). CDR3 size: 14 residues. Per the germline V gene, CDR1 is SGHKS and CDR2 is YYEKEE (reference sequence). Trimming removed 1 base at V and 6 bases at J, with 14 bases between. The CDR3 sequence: CASSLLAGDSEQYF. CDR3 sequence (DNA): TGTGCCAGCAGCTTGCTTGCCGGGGACTCCGAGCAGTACTTC. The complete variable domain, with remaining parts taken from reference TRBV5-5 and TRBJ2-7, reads DAGVTQSPTHLIKTRGQQVTLRCSPISGHKSVSWYQQVLGQGPQFIFQYYEKEERGRGNFPDRFSARQFPNYSSELNVNALLLGDSALYLCASSLLAGDSEQYFGPGTRLTVT.

CDR3 region: CATSDSRADRYNEQFF. CDR3 sequence (DNA): TGTGCCACCAGTGATAGTAGGGCGGACCGCTACAATGAGCAGTTCTTC. The chain carries TRBV24-1 and TRBJ2-1; the D is unclear. Between the trimmed V and J ends, which lost 3 bases and 3 bases, there was a span of 14 bases. From germline, CDR1 is KGHDR and CDR2 SFDVKD. This CDR3 comprises 16 residues.

CDR3 sequence: CASSPSGTYTDTQYF. The CDR3 coding sequence is TGTGCCAGCAGCCCTAGCGGGACTTATACAGATACGCAGTATTTT. The rearrangement links TRBV9 to TRBJ2-3; 9 bases are shared with TRBD2. The CDR3 consists of 15 residues. CDR1 SGDLS and CDR2 YYNGEE come from the germline V gene. J lost 3 bases, V lost 4 bases, and 6 bases had no gene match. The complete variable domain, with remaining parts taken from reference TRBV9 and TRBJ2-3, reads DSGVTQTPKHLITATGQRVTLRCSPRSGDLSVYWYQQSLDQGLQFLIQYYNGEERAKGNILERFSAQQFPDLHSELNLSSLELGDSALYFCASSPSGTYTDTQYFGPGTRLTVL.

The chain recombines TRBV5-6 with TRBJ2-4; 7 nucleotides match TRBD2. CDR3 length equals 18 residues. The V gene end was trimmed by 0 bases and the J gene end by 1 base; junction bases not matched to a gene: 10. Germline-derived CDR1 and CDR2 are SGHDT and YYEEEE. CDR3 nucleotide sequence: TGTGCCAGCAGCTTGGCCTGGCAGACAGCGGGGGCCAAAAACATTCAGTACTTC. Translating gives CASSLAWQTAGAKNIQYF.

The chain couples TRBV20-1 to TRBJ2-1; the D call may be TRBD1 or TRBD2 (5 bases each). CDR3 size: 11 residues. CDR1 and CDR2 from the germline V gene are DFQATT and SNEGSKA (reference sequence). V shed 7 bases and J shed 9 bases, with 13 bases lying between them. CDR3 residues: CSVDGTGEQFF. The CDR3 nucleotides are TGCAGTGTTGATGGGACCGGTGAGCAGTTCTTC.